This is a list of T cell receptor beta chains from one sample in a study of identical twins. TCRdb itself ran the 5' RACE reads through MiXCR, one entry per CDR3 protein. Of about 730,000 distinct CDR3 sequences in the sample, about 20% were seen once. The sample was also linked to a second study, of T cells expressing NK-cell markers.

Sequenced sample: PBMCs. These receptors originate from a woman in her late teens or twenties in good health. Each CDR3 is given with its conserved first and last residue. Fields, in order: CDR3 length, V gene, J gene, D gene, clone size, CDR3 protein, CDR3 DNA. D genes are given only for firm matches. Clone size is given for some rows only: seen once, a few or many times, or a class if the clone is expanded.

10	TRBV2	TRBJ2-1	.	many	CASGGNEQFF	TGTGCCAGCGGGGGGAATGAGCAGTTCTTC
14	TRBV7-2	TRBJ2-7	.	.	CASSFNPGQTEQYF	TGTGCCAGCAGCTTCAACCCGGGGCAGACCGAGCAGTACTTC
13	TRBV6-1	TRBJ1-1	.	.	CASSPFISTEAFF	TGTGCCAGCAGTCCCTTTATATCAACTGAAGCTTTCTTT
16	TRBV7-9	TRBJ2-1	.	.	CASIIWTGSSYNEQFF	TGTGCCAGCATCATCTGGACGGGGAGCTCCTACAATGAGCAGTTCTTC
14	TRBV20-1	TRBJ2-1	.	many	CSARIGGPDNEQFF	TGCAGTGCTAGAATCGGGGGGCCAGACAATGAGCAGTTCTTC
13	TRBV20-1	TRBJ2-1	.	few	CSAGSTVRGEQFF	TGCAGTGCTGGCTCCACGGTAAGGGGTGAGCAGTTCTTC
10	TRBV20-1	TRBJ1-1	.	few	CSARDIQAFF	TGCAGTGCTAGAGATATCCAAGCTTTCTTT
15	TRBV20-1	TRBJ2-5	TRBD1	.	CSASDRGRLGETQYF	TGCAGTGCTAGTGACAGGGGTAGGCTCGGGGAGACCCAGTACTTC
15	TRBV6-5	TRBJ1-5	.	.	CASSYGRYSNQPQHF	TGTGCCAGCAGTTATGGCAGATATAGCAATCAGCCCCAGCATTTT
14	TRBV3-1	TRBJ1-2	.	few	CASSRGRADYGYTF	TGTGCCAGCAGCCGTGGCAGGGCAGACTATGGCTACACCTTC
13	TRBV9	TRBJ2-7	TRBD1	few	CASSVGGGREQYF	TGTGCCAGCAGCGTAGGAGGGGGCCGGGAGCAGTACTTC
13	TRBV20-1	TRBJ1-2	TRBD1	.	CSARDRGFGGYTF	TGCAGTGCCCGGGACAGGGGATTTGGAGGCTACACCTTC
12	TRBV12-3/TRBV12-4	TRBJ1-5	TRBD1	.	CASSFGTGAQHF	TGTGCCAGCAGTTTCGGGACAGGGGCCCAGCATTTT
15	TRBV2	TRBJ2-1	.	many	CASRQDLSSYNEQFF	TGTGCCAGCAGACAGGACTTAAGCTCCTACAATGAGCAGTTCTTC
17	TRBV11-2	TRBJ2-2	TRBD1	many	CASSSYPLDRVTGELFF	TGTGCCAGCAGCTCTTACCCTTTGGACAGGGTGACCGGGGAGCTGTTTTTT
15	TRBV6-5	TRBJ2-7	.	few	CASSYSGARTHEQYF	TGTGCCAGCAGTTACTCCGGGGCCAGAACCCACGAGCAGTACTTC
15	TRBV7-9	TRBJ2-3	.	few	CASSTSSGVGDTQYF	TGTGCCAGCAGCACAAGCTCGGGGGTAGGAGATACGCAGTATTTT
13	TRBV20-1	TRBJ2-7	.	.	CSAEPPEGHEQYF	TGCAGTGCTGAGCCGCCGGAGGGGCACGAGCAGTACTTC
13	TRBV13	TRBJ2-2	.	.	CASSWAKIGELFF	TGTGCCAGCAGCTGGGCTAAAATCGGGGAGCTGTTTTTT
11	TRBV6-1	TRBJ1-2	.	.	CASRAAVGYTF	TGTGCCAGCCGTGCTGCCGTCGGCTACACCTTC
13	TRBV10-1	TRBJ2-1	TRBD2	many	CASSGNIAGEQFF	TGCGCCAGCAGTGGCAATATAGCGGGTGAGCAGTTCTTC
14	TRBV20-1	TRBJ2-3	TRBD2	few	CSANLAGAQGTQYF	TGCAGTGCCAATCTAGCGGGGGCCCAGGGTACGCAGTATTTT